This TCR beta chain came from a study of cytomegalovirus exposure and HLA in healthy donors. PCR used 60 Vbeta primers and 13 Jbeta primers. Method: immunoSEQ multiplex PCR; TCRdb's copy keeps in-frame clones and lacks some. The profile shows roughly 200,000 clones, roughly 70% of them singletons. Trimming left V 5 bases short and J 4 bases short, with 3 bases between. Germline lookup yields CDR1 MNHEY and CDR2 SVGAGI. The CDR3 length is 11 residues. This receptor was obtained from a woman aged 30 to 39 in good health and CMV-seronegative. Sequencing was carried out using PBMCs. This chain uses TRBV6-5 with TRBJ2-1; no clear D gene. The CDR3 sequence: CASSRYNEQFF. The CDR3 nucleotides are TGTGCCAGCAGTCGTTACAATGAGCAGTTCTTC.